The 32 T cell receptor beta chains below come from one sample, sequenced in a study of T cell repertoires in cytomegalovirus infection. TCRdb used MiXCR to reprocess the reads, holding one entry per CDR3 protein. The table includes hundreds of thousands of distinct CDR3 sequences, 35% to 40% detected once. Sequencing was done on a sample of PBMCs. The origin of the receptors is a human donor in good health (CMV status not recorded). Some clones in this sample may be carry-over from other donors' samples.

The rearrangement joins TRBV7-2 to TRBJ2-7; no firm D call. Germline V CDR1 and CDR2: SGHTA, FQGNSA. Deletions cut 3 bases from V and 0 bases from J, with 12 bases between. The CDR3 has 15 residues. In nucleotides, the CDR3 is TGTGCCAGCAGCTTTCGAGGATCTTTCTCCTACGAGCAGTACTTC. Protein product: CASSFRGSFSYEQYF.

Only a few counts were recorded for this clonotype. The V gene is TRBV7-9, the J gene TRBJ2-5; 8 bases fit TRBD2. Germline V gene data show CDR1 as SEHNR and CDR2 as FQNEAQ (reference sequence). Unmatched junction bases numbered 6, after V lost 5 bases and J lost 4 bases. This CDR3 has 14 residues. The CDR3 DNA sequence: TGTGCCAGCAGCACCGGGACTAGACGAGAGACCCAGTACTTC. It codes for CASSTGTRRETQYF.

This clonotype was observed a few times. This chain uses TRBV5-4 with TRBJ2-7; D is unclear. The CDR3 totals 12 residues. V was pared by 1 base and J by 6 bases, with 8 bases between. Germline V gene data show CDR1 as SGHNT and CDR2 as YYREEE (reference sequence). The CDR3 loop is CASSLIVGEQYF. The CDR3 DNA reads TGTGCCAGCAGCTTGATCGTAGGCGAGCAGTACTTC.

J is TRBJ1-1 and V is TRBV5-6; D is ambiguous. Germline V gene lookup returns CDR1 SGHDT and CDR2 YYEEEE. V gave up 4 bases and J gave up 4 bases, with 8 bases separating them. The CDR3 runs to 12 residues. Here the CDR3 DNA reads TGTGCCAGCAGCGCCCGGGCCACTGAAGCTTTCTTT. This sequence encodes CASSARATEAFF.

This clonotype was detected a few times. The V call is TRBV7-2, the J call TRBJ2-7, with 8 bases fitting TRBD1. The trim removed 5 bases at V and 3 bases at J, leaving 9 bases unmatched. The CDR3 spans 15 residues. Germline V lookup: CDR1 SGHTA, CDR2 FQGNSA. Here the CDR3 DNA reads TGTGCCAGCAGCGAATCGGGACAGGTGAACTACGAGCAGTACTTC. This translates into CASSESGQVNYEQYF.

The chain carries TRBV10-2 and TRBJ1-2, with a possible D match to TRBD1 (5 bases). This CDR3 spans 14 amino acids. Germline loops: CDR1 WSHSY, CDR2 SAAADI. The germline V and J ends were trimmed by 8 bases and 4 bases, with 17 bases remaining between them. CDR3 sequence (DNA): TGCGCCAGCCACGGGCCGGGGCCATCCTATGGCTACACCTTC. Translated, it gives CASHGPGPSYGYTF.

The V call is TRBV12-3 or TRBV12-4, the J call TRBJ2-1, with 9 bases that match TRBD1. With V trimmed by 2 bases and J by 7 bases, 15 bases remained unmatched. The CDR3 sequence is 18 residues long. DNA of the CDR3: TGTGCCAGCAGTTTAAGGGGAGGACAGGGGACCTATATGAATGAGCAGTTCTTC. Its protein product is CASSLRGGQGTYMNEQFF.

This clonotype was recorded many times. The CDR3 is CASSPGTRTQYF. The CDR3 DNA follows: TGTGCCAGCAGCCCCGGTACCCGGACCCAGTACTTC. V is TRBV7-8 and J is TRBJ2-5; D is unclear. Germline V CDR1 and CDR2: SGHVS, FQNEAQ. The V gene lost 5 bases and the J gene lost 7 bases, with 11 bases spanning the gap. This CDR3 comprises 12 residues.

This clonotype was recorded at least ten times. This sequence joins TRBV5-5 and TRBJ2-1; the D gene is possibly TRBD2 (5 bases). The V end was cut by 4 bases, the J end by 0 bases, with 11 bases between. The CDR3 has 15 residues. CDR1 and CDR2 (germline): SGHKS, YYEKEE (reference sequence). The CDR3 nucleotides read TGTGCCAGCAGCCTGGAGGTGAGCTCCTACAATGAGCAGTTCTTC. It specifies CASSLEVSSYNEQFF.

The V and J genes are TRBV19 and TRBJ2-4; 7 nucleotides align to TRBD1. The CDR3 loop spans 14 amino acids. V shed 10 bases, J shed 3 bases, and the junction held 9 bases outside the gene matches. Germline assignment: CDR1 LNHDA and CDR2 SQIVND (reference sequence). The CDR3 sequence: CATRGTVDKNIQYF. CDR3 in DNA: TGTGCCACCAGGGGGACGGTAGACAAAAACATTCAGTACTTC.

There are a few counts of this clonotype. V and J are TRBV27 and TRBJ1-6, with 7 nucleotides matching TRBD1. Per the germline V gene, CDR1 is MNHEY and CDR2 is SMNVEV (reference sequence). V was pared by 6 bases and J by 9 bases, with 11 bases of the junction left unmatched. This CDR3 region has 15 residues. The CDR3 loop is CASRSATGLVSPLHF. In DNA form, the CDR3 reads TGTGCCAGCAGAAGTGCGACAGGGCTCGTTTCACCCCTCCACTTT.

In this sample, this clonotype turned up many times. V usage is TRBV7-2 and J usage is TRBJ2-3; TRBD2 matches 10 bases. This CDR3 region has 18 residues. Germline V gene sequence: CDR1 SGHTA, CDR2 FQGNSA. With V trimmed by 2 bases and J by 2 bases, 10 bases remained unmatched. The CDR3: CASSLFVGGLAYTDTQYF. The CDR3 DNA is TGTGCCAGCAGCTTATTCGTGGGGGGACTAGCGTACACAGATACGCAGTATTTT.

This clonotype has a single count. V gene TRBV5-5 combines with J gene TRBJ1-1; 7 nucleotides align to TRBD1. The CDR3 is 14 residues long. Germline loops: CDR1 SGHKS, CDR2 YYEKEE (reference sequence). V trimming: 4 bases; J trimming: 5 bases; junction bases outside the gene matches: 8. In DNA form, the CDR3 reads TGTGCCAGCAGCGAGACAGGGAGGAGGACTGAAGCTTTCTTT. Its protein product is CASSETGRRTEAFF.

Notes on this clonotype: No conserved phenylalanine or tryptophan is present at the end of the CDR3, so a read error is the likely explanation. The V call is TRBV20-1, the J call TRBJ1-2; TRBD1 matches 8 bases. Germline V gene data show CDR1 as DFQATT and CDR2 as SNEGSKA (reference sequence). This CDR3 has 13 residues. V was pared by 3 bases and J by 6 bases, with 6 bases of the junction left unmatched. The CDR3 nucleotides are TGCAGTGCTAGGTTTGCAGGGGGCGATGGCTACACCTTA. Its protein product is CSARFAGGDGYTL.

In this sample, this clonotype turned up a few times. The genes are TRBV11-2 and TRBJ2-2; 11 bases are shared with TRBD1. CDR1 is SGHAT and CDR2 is FQNNGV in the germline V gene. The CDR3 loop spans 16 amino acids. V lost 1 base, J lost 7 bases, and 5 bases stayed unmatched. The CDR3 DNA reads as TGTGCCAGCAGCTTAGGGACAGGGGGCGGCGACGGGGAGCTGTTTTTT. It yields the protein CASSLGTGGGDGELFF.

The V gene is TRBV20-1, the J gene TRBJ2-5; no firm D call. The V end lost 8 bases, the J end lost 7 bases, and 20 bases lay between the germline ends. The germline V gene encodes CDR1 DFQATT and CDR2 SNEGSKA (reference sequence). The CDR3 length is 13 residues. The DNA of the CDR3 is TGCAGTTCTCTACTTGGCGGTGTGGGGACCCAGTACTTC. Its translation: CSSLLGGVGTQYF.

V usage is TRBV29-1 and J usage is TRBJ1-1; D ambiguous. The CDR3 length is 12 residues. Trimming pared 1 base from V and 6 bases from J, leaving 9 bases between. CDR1 and CDR2 (germline): SQVTM, ANQGSEA. The CDR3 reads CSVEGVSAEAFF. CDR3 in DNA: TGCAGCGTTGAAGGCGTGTCAGCTGAAGCTTTCTTT.

This clonotype was detected only a few times. The chain links TRBV15 to TRBJ1-1; D remains unclear. The CDR3 has 15 residues. Germline values: CDR1 LNHNV, CDR2 YYDKDF (reference sequence). Trimming took off 1 base at V and 4 bases at J, with 13 bases between the two ends. The CDR3 region has the DNA TGTGCCACCAGCAGAGCGCGGGGAGAGGGCACTGAAGCTTTCTTT. Protein product: CATSRARGEGTEAFF.

This clonotype was picked up many times. This chain joins TRBV20-1 and TRBJ1-1; D is undetermined. Looked up from germline, CDR1 is DFQATT and CDR2 is SNEGSKA (reference sequence). The CDR3 runs 14 residues. V dropped 3 bases and J dropped 3 bases, with 14 bases sitting between them. The CDR3 sequence: CSARPLDRDTEAFF. As DNA, the CDR3 is TGCAGTGCTAGGCCCCTCGACCGAGACACTGAAGCTTTCTTT.

The gene calls are TRBV5-6 and TRBJ2-2; 8 bases are a match to TRBD1. Germline CDR1 and CDR2: SGHDT and YYEEEE. The CDR3 consists of 16 residues. The trim removed 4 bases at V and 6 bases at J, leaving 11 bases unmatched. CDR3 residues: CASSGPGQGFSGELFF. CDR3 sequence (DNA): TGTGCCAGCAGCGGCCCAGGACAGGGTTTTTCCGGGGAGCTGTTTTTT.

J is TRBJ2-4 and V is TRBV20-1; the D gene is possibly TRBD2 (5 bases). Trimming stripped 3 bases from V and 9 bases from J, with 12 bases between. Per the germline V gene, CDR1 is DFQATT and CDR2 is SNEGSKA (reference sequence). The CDR3 extends over 12 amino acids. The CDR3 DNA sequence: TGCAGTGCTAGGGCACTAGGTGCCATTCAGTACTTC. Translated, it gives CSARALGAIQYF.

The chain is built from TRBV28 and TRBJ1-2; D gene unclear. V was pared by 6 bases and J by 8 bases, with 10 bases between. The CDR3 is 11 residues long. Per the germline V gene, CDR1 is MDHEN and CDR2 is SYDVKM. This CDR3 reads CASRATSGYTF. The CDR3 nucleotides read TGTGCCAGCAGGGCCACCTCCGGCTACACCTTC.

In this sample, this clonotype turned up a few times. The J gene is TRBJ1-1, the V gene TRBV28; no reliable D call. V was clipped by 4 bases and J by 6 bases, with 18 bases between them. CDR3 size: 15 residues. Germline V gene data show CDR1 as MDHEN and CDR2 as SYDVKM. The CDR3 sequence: CASSSGKGGSPEAFF. The CDR3 DNA reads TGTGCCAGCAGTTCCGGTAAGGGCGGATCCCCTGAAGCTTTCTTT.

This clonotype was counted between two and nine times. The gene calls are TRBV7-8 and TRBJ2-2; D not resolved. From germline, CDR1 is SGHVS and CDR2 FQNEAQ. CDR3 length: 15 residues. V dropped 5 bases and J dropped 5 bases, with 15 bases sitting between them. Here the CDR3 DNA reads TGTGCCAGCAGCCCGCTGGCTTCCGTGACCGGGGAGCTGTTTTTT. It translates to CASSPLASVTGELFF.

This clonotype came up a few times. The chain joins TRBV10-3 to TRBJ2-7, with 7 bases lining up with TRBD1. Trimming cost V 2 bases and J 3 bases; bases outside gene matches: 7. The CDR3 totals 15 residues. Per germline, CDR1 ENHRY and CDR2 SYGVKD. As DNA, the CDR3 is TGTGCCATCAGTGAGGTGACAGGGTCGAGCTACGAGCAGTACTTC. Protein: CAISEVTGSSYEQYF.

The V and J genes are TRBV19 and TRBJ1-5, with unresolved D. Germline values: CDR1 LNHDA, CDR2 SQIVND (reference sequence). The CDR3 totals 15 residues. V gave up 3 bases and J gave up 3 bases, with 12 bases separating them. The CDR3 DNA follows: TGTGCCAGTAGTATGACGGGCAGACACAATCAGCCCCAGCATTTT. The encoded protein is CASSMTGRHNQPQHF.

The genes are TRBV20-1 and TRBJ2-3; no definite D call. Trimming stripped 3 bases from V and 2 bases from J, with 9 bases between. Germline V gene sequence: CDR1 DFQATT, CDR2 SNEGSKA (reference sequence). The length of the CDR3 is 13 residues. The CDR3 bases are TGCAGTGCTAGGCCAAGTACCACAGATACGCAGTATTTT. Protein product: CSARPSTTDTQYF.

The chain recombines TRBV7-9 with TRBJ1-1; D is ambiguous. The V and J ends lost 5 bases and 5 bases respectively, with 9 bases between them. CDR3 length equals 12 residues. Germline CDR1 and CDR2: SEHNR and FQNEAQ (reference sequence). CDR3 nucleotide sequence: TGTGCCAGCAGCCCGTTGGGTACTGAAGCTTTCTTT. Translation gives CASSPLGTEAFF.

Comment on this clonotype: A much larger clone is a single base away; this may be a read error. The gene calls are TRBV28 and TRBJ1-2, with D possibly being TRBD1 (5 bases). The CDR3 loop spans 13 amino acids. The germline gives CDR1 MDHEN, CDR2 SYDVKM. V lost 6 bases to trimming and J lost 7 bases, with 15 bases between them. This CDR3 reads CASSGTDRCGYTF. The CDR3 nucleotides read TGTGCCAGCAGCGGCACCGACAGATGTGGCTACACCTTC.

This chain uses TRBV28 with TRBJ1-2; weak D call: TRBD1 (5 bases). The V end lost 2 bases, the J end lost 0 bases, and 16 bases lay between the germline ends. The CDR3 extends over 17 amino acids. Germline CDR1 and CDR2: MDHEN and SYDVKM. For the CDR3, the DNA is TGTGCCAGCAGTTTAGTGACGACAGACTTATCTAACTATGGCTACACCTTC. This sequence encodes CASSLVTTDLSNYGYTF.

The J gene is TRBJ1-1, the V gene TRBV14, with D possibly matching TRBD1 (5 bases). The CDR3 is 18 amino acids. CDR1 SGHDN and CDR2 FVKESK come from the germline V gene. The V gene lost 0 bases and the J gene lost 1 base, with 18 bases spanning the gap. The DNA for the CDR3 is TGTGCCAGCAGCCAAGAAGGGAAACCCCCAGGGAAGAACACTGAAGCTTTCTTT. Its translation: CASSQEGKPPGKNTEAFF.

The chain has TRBV7-2 and TRBJ1-2, with unresolved D. There are 14 residues in the CDR3. The V gene's germline CDR1 is SGHTA and CDR2 FQGNSA. The DNA for the CDR3 is TGTGTTAGCAACTTCCCGGTGGGGAACTATGGCTACACCTTC. Its translation: CVSNFPVGNYGYTF.